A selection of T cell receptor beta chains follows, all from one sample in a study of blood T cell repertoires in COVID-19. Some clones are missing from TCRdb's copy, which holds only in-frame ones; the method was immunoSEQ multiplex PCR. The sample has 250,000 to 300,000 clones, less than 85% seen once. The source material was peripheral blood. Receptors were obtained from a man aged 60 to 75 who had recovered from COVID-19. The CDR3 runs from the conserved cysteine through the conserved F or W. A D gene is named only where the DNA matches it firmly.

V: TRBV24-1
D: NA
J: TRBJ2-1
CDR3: CATSDATGKGLNEQFF

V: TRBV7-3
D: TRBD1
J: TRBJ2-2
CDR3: CASRSTGGWGTGELFF

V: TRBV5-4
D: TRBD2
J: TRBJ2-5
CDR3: CASSLFGLAGRKGETQYF

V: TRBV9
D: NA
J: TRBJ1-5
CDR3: CASSVASSNQPQHF

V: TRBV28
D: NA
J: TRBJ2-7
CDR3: CASREGGYEQYF

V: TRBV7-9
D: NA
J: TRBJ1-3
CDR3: CASSHTGGLAGNTIYF

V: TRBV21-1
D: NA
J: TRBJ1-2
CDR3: CASSKDGQSGFYGYTF

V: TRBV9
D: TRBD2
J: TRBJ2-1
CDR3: CASSAGTSHEQFF

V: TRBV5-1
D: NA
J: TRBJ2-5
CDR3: CASSREVSQGETQYF

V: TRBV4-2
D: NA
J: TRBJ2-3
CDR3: CASSQDKRAYGTDTQYF

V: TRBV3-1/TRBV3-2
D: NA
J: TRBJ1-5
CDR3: CASSQTVINQPQHF

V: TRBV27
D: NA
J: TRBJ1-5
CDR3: CASSGWGGEPQHF

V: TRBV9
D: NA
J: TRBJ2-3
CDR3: CASSIRTADTQYF

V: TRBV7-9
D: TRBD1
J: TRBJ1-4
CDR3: CASSLGTGREKLFF

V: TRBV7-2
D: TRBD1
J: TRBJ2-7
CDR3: CASSTHRGRSYEQYF

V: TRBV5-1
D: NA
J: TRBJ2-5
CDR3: CASSLVVAETQYF

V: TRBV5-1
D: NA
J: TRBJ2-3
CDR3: CASSPGHGTTDTQYF

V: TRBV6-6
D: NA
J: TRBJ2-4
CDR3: CASSHRDSGNIQYF

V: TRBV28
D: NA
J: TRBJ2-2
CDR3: CASSLLTGELFF

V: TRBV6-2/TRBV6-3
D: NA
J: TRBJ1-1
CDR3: CASSFNGARTEAFF

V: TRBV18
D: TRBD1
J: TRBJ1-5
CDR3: CASSQGDRARNQPQHF

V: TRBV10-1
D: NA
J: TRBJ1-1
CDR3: CARIHRETTEAFF

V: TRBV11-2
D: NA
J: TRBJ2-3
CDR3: CASSLGASWDTQYF

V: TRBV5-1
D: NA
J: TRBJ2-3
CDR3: CASTNTDTQYF

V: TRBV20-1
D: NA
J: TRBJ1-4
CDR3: CSARTGEKLFF

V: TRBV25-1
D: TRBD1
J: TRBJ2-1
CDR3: CASSRDRYNEQFF

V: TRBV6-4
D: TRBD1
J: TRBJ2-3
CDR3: CASSEQGASTGTQYF

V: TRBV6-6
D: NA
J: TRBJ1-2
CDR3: CASSYLINYGYTF

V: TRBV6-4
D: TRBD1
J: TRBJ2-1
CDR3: CASSPTNGQGHEQFF

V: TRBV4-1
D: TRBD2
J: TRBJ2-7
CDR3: CASSQGPGLVVYEQYF

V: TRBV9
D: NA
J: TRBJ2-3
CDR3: CASSVALGPQGDTQYF

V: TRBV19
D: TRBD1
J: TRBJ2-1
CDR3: CASSRAYRGYNEQFF

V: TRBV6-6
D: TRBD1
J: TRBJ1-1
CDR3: CASSYPRTGKKAEAFF

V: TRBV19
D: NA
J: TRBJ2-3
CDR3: CASSLETLPNTQYF

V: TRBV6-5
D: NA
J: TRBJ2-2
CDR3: CASALHGGELFF

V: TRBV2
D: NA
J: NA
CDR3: CAGQSTGAVEPQHF

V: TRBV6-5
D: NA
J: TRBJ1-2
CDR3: CASSYVSRQGGGYTF

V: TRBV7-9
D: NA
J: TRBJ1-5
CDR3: CASSPGRGQPQHF

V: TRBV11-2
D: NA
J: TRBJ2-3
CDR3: CASSVGAIASTDTQYF

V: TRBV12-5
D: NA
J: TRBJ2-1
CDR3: CASGPGGGESYNEQFF

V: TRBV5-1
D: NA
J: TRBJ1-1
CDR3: CASTQGGSVTEAFF

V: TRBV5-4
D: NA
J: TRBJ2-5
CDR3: CASSLPPGETQYF

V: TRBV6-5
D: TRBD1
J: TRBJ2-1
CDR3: CASSRDSQNEQFF

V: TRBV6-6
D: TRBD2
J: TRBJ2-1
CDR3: CASSQLAGATYNEQFF

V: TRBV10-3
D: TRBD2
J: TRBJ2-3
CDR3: CAIASGGPDTQYF

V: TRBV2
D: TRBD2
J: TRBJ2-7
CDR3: CASQLAGVWGEQYF

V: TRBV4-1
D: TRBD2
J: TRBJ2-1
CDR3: CASSLPLAWAGVSYNEQFF

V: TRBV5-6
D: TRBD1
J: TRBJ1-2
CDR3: CVSSLARQGYHGYTF

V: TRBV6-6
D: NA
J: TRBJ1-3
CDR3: CASSPGGTQRHTIYF

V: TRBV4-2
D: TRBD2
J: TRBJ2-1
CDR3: CASSQELAGGPQEQFF

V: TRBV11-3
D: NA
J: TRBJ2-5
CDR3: CASSGGLQETQYF

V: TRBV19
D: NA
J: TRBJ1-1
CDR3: CASRTGSSGGAEAFF